The present TCR beta chain was sequenced within a study of blood T cell repertoires in COVID-19. Original processing notes: Using reference gene primer amplification, nucleated cell counts were estimated. Method: immunoSEQ multiplex PCR; TCRdb's copy keeps in-frame clones and lacks some. V and J calls and clone size are those listed in that table; D and trimming were worked out from the DNA. Of about 36,000 clones in the sample, around four fifths were seen once. The CDR3 runs to 10 residues. V lost 7 bases and J 2 bases, leaving 4 bases between the germline ends. Germline assignment: CDR1 SQVTM and CDR2 ANQGSEA.

Input material: peripheral blood. The V call is TRBV29-1, the J call TRBJ2-3, with D uncertain. The sequence came from a man over 45 with active COVID-19. As DNA, the CDR3 is TGCAGCGCCTACACAGATACGCAGTATTTT. Protein: CSAYTDTQYF.